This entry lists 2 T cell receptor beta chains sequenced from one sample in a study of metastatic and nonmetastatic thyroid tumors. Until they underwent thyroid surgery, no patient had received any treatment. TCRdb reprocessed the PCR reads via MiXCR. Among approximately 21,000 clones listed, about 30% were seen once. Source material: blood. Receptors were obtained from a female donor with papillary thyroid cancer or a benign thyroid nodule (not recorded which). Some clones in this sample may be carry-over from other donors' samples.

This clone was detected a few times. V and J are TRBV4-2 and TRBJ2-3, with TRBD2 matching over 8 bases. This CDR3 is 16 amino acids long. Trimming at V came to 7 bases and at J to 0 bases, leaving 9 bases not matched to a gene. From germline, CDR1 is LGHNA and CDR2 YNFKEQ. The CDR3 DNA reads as TGTGCCAGCAATTCTGTAGCGGGACCTAGCACAGATACGCAGTATTTT. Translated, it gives CASNSVAGPSTDTQYF.

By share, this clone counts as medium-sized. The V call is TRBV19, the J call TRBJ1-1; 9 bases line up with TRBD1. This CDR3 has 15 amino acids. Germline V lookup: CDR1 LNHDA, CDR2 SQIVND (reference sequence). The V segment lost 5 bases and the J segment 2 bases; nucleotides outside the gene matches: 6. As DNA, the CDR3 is TGTGCCAGTAGTCCACCGGGACAGGGAAACACTGAAGCTTTCTTT. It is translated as CASSPPGQGNTEAFF.